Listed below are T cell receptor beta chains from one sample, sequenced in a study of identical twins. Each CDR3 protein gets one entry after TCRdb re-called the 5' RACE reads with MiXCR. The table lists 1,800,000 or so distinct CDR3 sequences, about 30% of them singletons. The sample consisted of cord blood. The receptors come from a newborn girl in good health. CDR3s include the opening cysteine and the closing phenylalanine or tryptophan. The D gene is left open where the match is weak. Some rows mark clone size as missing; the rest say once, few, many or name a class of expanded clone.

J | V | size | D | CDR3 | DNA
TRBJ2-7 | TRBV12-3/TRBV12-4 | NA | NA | CASSLGPRKAAYEQYF | TGTGCCAGCAGTTTAGGGCCTCGGAAAGCGGCCTACGAGCAGTACTTC
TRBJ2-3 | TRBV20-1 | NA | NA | CSAEGGLLTDTQYF | TGCAGTGCTGAGGGGGGACTTCTCACAGATACGCAGTATTTT
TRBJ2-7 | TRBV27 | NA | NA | CASSPIDLPYEQYF | TGTGCCAGCAGCCCTATTGACCTACCCTACGAGCAGTACTTC
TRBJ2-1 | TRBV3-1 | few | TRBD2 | CASSQGSGGTFYNEQFF | TGTGCCAGCAGCCAAGGGAGCGGGGGGACATTCTACAATGAGCAGTTCTTC
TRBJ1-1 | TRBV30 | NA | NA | CAWKRNTEAFF | TGTGCCTGGAAACGGAACACTGAAGCTTTCTTT
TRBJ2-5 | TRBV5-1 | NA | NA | CASSFLGLANEQYF | TGCGCCAGCAGCTTTCTTGGGCTAGCGAATGAGCAGTACTTC
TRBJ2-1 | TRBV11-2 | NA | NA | CASSLDSDLWNEQFF | TGTGCCAGCAGCTTAGATAGTGATCTTTGGAATGAGCAGTTCTTC
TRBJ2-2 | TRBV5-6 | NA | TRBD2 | CASSLGAGGLTGELFF | TGTGCCAGCAGCTTGGGTGCGGGAGGCCTCACCGGGGAGCTGTTTTTT
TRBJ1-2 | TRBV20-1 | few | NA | CSARYGYTF | TGCAGTGCTAGATATGGCTACACCTTC
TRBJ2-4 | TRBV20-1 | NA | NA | CSAMGSEALNEQYF | TGCAGTGCTATGGGGAGTGAAGCGCTCAATGAGCAGTACTTC
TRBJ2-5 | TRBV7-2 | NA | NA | CASSLNQGRETQYF | TGTGCCAGCAGCCTAAACCAGGGACGGGAGACCCAGTACTTC
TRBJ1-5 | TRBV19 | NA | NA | CASSMEQGSINQPQHF | TGTGCCAGTAGTATGGAACAGGGCTCGATCAATCAGCCCCAGCATTTT
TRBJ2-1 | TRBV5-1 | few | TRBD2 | CASRTTGQGGFYDEQFF | TGCGCCAGCAGGACAACCGGCCAGGGAGGGTTTTACGATGAGCAGTTCTTC
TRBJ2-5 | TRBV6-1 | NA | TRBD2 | CASRLREGIETQYF | TGTGCCAGCAGGCTGCGGGAGGGGATTGAGACCCAGTACTTC
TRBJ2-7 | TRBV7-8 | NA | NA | CASSGHDRTGSYNEQYF | TGTGCCAGCAGCGGACACGACAGGACCGGCTCCTACAATGAGCAGTACTTC
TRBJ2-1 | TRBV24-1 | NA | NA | CATSDFQRGQNEQFF | TGTGCCACCAGTGATTTTCAGCGGGGACAGAATGAGCAGTTCTTC
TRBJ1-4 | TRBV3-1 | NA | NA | CASSSGTINEKLFF | TGTGCCAGCAGCTCCGGGACGATCAATGAAAAACTGTTTTTT
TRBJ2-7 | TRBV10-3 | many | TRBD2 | CAISSGSEQYF | TGTGCCATCAGTAGCGGGAGCGAGCAGTACTTC
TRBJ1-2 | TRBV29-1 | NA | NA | CSVEGEAALHYGYTF | TGCAGCGTTGAAGGGGAGGCAGCGTTACATTATGGCTACACCTTC
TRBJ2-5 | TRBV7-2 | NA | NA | CASNSPLRETQYF | TGTGCCAGCAATTCACCCTTAAGAGAGACCCAGTACTTC
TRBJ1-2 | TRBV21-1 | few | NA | CASSSRQGVYGYTF | TGTGCCAGCAGCTCTCGACAGGGAGTCTATGGCTACACCTTC
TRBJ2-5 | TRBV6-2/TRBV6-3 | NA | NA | CASSYSLWSGRETQYF | TGTGCCAGCAGTTACTCCTTGTGGAGTGGGCGAGAGACCCAGTACTTC
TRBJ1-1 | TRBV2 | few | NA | CASSRGASTEAFF | TGTGCCAGCAGTCGTGGAGCGAGCACCGAAGCTTTCTTT